The present T cell receptor beta chain was sequenced within a study of OX40 agonist ivuxolimab in advanced cancers. Across the whole study: Patients were dosed intravenously with ivuxolimab at 0.01 to 10 mg/kg every 2 weeks.

Overall study findings and caveats: CD8+ T cells were the subset that, on average, had more expanded clones than CD4+.

Clones were read by immunoSEQ multiplex PCR, and TCRdb kept only the in-frame ones, dropping some. This sample has 60,000 to 75,000 clones, with around 92% found just once. Comment on this clone: The antigen is undetermined.

The cohort excluded patients with autoimmune disease history or systemic immunosuppression. The origin of this receptor is an adult with an advanced solid tumor such as melanoma, head and neck, liver or kidney cancer. Sequenced material: CD4+ or CD8+ T cells sorted from blood, taken in a trial of the OX40 agonist ivuxolimab.

The CDR3 DNA follows: TGTGCCAGCAGCTTAGATCCAATAGCGAGATCCTACGAGCAGTACTTC. Encoded protein: CASSLDPIARSYEQYF. The rearrangement joins TRBV11-2 to TRBJ2-5; D may be TRBD2 (5 bases). Matching the DNA end better, TRBJ2-7 makes the J call doubtful. The germline V gene encodes CDR1 SGHAT and CDR2 FQNNGV. The CDR3 loop spans 16 amino acids.